This T cell receptor (beta chain) comes out of a study of T cell changes during pregnancy in multiple sclerosis. Here immunoSEQ multiplex PCR was the method, and the copy in TCRdb shows in-frame clones only, minus some. This table holds 30,000 to 50,000 clones, around 93% found once. This CDR3 region has 13 residues. The V gene lost 6 bases and the J gene lost 2 bases, with 10 bases spanning the gap. Germline-derived CDR1 and CDR2 are SNHLY and FYNNEI. This sequence joins TRBV2 and TRBJ1-2; tentatively, D is TRBD1 (5 bases). The source material was CD4+ T cells from peripheral blood mononuclear cells, sampled after pregnancy. The source of this sequence is a female donor with multiple sclerosis, enrolled in a pregnancy study. Here the CDR3 DNA reads TGTGCCAGCAGCAGGGAAGGCAACTATGGCTACACCTTC. Translated: CASSREGNYGYTF.